This T cell receptor beta chain was captured by sequencing in a study of cytomegalovirus exposure and HLA in healthy donors. Study results and limitations: The authors listed 150 or so TCR beta chains as cytomegalovirus-associated.

Remarks on this clone: The target antigen is unknown.

CDR3 length: 18 amino acids. Germline CDR1 reads MNHEY; CDR2 reads SMNVEV (reference sequence). Trimming at V came to 1 base and at J to 0 bases, leaving 7 bases not matched to a gene. TCRdb's copy holds only in-frame clones and misses some; the assay was immunoSEQ multiplex PCR. The sample lists approximately 140,000 clones; approximately 85% were seen once. This chain uses TRBV27 with TRBJ2-5; 11 bases agree with TRBD2. Sequenced: PBMCs. The origin of this receptor is a woman aged 25 to 45 in good health and CMV-seronegative. CDR3 sequence: CASSLYPGTSGYQETQYF. CDR3 bases: TGTGCCAGCAGTTTATATCCGGGGACTAGCGGATACCAAGAGACCCAGTACTTC.